This T cell receptor (beta chain) comes out of a study of early T cells in non-severe SARS-CoV-2 infection listed by TCRdb under 2021. For the study in its entirety: TCR sequencing used bulk RNA from unsorted whole blood, so alpha and beta chains could not be paired. On the study overall, not on this receptor specifically: Matching against VDJdb was skewed toward anti-spike CD8 responses, likely underestimated virus-specific expansions, and missed private and CD4 specificities.

This clonotype was counted ten times or more. There is no known antigen for this receptor. Base qualities are not provided; no much larger clone lies one nucleotide away. V drops 1 base and J drops 2 bases, leaving 7 bases in between. Spanning cysteine to phenylalanine, the CDR3 consists of 14 amino acids. This entry keeps only the CDR3 DNA: 42 bases, framed from base 1. The germline V gene sets CDR1 to SGHDT and CDR2 to YYEEEE. This was a case-control study nested in a cohort of healthcare workers in London, UK, who had nasopharyngeal swab PCR tests and blood samples taken every week. Healthcare workers were recruited between 23 and 31 March 2020, during the week of the UK lockdown, and were followed weekly for up to 16 weeks. Receptor amplification or capture employed 5' RACE. Sequencer: NextSeq 500. To correct for sequencing error and PCR bias, the TCR library protocol tagged individual cDNA molecules with unique molecular identifiers. Both TCR alpha and beta chains were sequenced, and tight co-correlation was observed between alpha and beta sequence abundances in each sample. From the authors' description of their analysis: Decombinator V4 was used to annotate TCR sequences for V gene, J gene and CDR3. Expanded TCRs were defined as changing significantly between any two time points under a Poisson model with p below 0.0001. TCR abundances were normalised to the total number of TCRs sequenced in each sample and reported as counts per million. TRAV1-2 paired with TRAJ12, TRAJ20 or TRAJ33 defined MAIT TCRs, while TRAV10 paired with TRAJ18 defined iNKT TCRs. A search of VDJdb, accessed on 1 November 2021, was run for TCRs annotated to CMV, EBV and SARS-CoV-2, with TCRs annotated for multiple antigens excluded. TCRdb ran its own pipeline on the public reads, namely fastp trimming at Q25 and MiXCR clone calling, and kept in-frame beta chains. CDR3 protein sequences are deduplicated, and each keeps its most common genes and DNA. These V and J calls rely on TCRdb rather than the paper's analysis. Within this sample are approximately 99,000 distinct CDR3 sequences, with about 12% of them counted one time only. Clones ranked in the top ten supply 3% to 3.5% of the sample.

The rearranged chain carries TRBV5-6 and TRBJ1-5; no D segment can be confidently identified. The sequenced sample was whole blood. The sequence derives from an adult who was a healthcare worker with PCR-confirmed SARS-CoV-2 infection or an uninfected control (not recorded which). The DNA sequence reads TGTGCCAGCAGCTTGTACGAGCGCAATCAGCCCCAGCATTTT. The resulting protein is CASSLYERNQPQHF.